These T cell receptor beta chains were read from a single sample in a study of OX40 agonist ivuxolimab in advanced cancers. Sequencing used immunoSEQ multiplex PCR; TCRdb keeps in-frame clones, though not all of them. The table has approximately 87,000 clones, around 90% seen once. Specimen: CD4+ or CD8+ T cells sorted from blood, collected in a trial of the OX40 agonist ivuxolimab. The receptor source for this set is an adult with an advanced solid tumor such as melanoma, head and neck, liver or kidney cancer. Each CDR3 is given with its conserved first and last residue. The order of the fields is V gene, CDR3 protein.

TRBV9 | CASSVDPAGNQPQHF
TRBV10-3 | CATQGVAEAFF
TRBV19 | CASSIVPYIDEQYF
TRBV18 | CASSLGQGPTYEQYF
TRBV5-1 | CASSSLQGGAKGEQYF
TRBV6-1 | CASSGFVSGELFF
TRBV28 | CASYKDSRYNEQFF
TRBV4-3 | CASSQDAYYEQYF
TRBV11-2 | CASGLNTGELFF
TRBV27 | CASSYSGGPATNEKLFF
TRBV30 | CAWSRGQDNSPPHF
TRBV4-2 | CASSLGPSEQYF
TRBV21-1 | CASSSRNPGVPGELFF
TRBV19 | CASSIGDTSTDTQYF
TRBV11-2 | CASSFGGNTEAFF
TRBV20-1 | CSASNYEQFF
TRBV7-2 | CASSLETSGRAEQYF
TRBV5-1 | CASTPSGTPSSGNTIYF
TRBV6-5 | CASSYSGIAGVYEQYF
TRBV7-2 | CASSAAGTGPYEQYF
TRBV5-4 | CASSKILAEQETQYF
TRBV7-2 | CASSPNSGRAQDTQYF
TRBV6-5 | CASSYGTGAKTGELFF
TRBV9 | CASSLTGGVDTQYF
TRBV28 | CASTGRGHEQYF
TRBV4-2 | CASSQTSGANEQYF
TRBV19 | CASSATNRNTEAFF
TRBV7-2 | CASSLEVGAAQETQYF
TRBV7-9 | CASSFSNTGELFF
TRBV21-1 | CASSQKWARDISYEQYF
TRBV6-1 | CASSDRQGIGTEAFF
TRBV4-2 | CASSQDIQMNTEAFF
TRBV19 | CASSMATLTASQRGIQYF
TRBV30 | CAWRDWRQLGNTIYF
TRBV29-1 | CSVATGGYEQFF
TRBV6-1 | CASSPDSDTEAFF
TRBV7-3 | CASSLDSGVGEAFF
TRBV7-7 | CASSLAGQGIDEQFF
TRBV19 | CASQAGDRYEQYF
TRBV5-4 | CASSLTGVNEQFF
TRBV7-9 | CASSLDLAAQAYTQYF